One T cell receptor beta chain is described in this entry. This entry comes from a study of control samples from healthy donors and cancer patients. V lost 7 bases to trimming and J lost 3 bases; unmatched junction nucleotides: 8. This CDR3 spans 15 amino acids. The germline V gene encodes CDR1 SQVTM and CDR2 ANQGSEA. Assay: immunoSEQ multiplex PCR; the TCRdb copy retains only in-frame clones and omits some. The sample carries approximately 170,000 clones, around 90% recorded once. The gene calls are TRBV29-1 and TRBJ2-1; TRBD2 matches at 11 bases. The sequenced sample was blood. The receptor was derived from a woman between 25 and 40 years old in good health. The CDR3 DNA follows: TGCAGCGGCCATGGGACTAGCGGACACTACAATGAGCAGTTCTTC. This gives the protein CSGHGTSGHYNEQFF.